One and the same sample provided the 30 T cell receptor beta chains below, sequenced in a study of immune heterogeneity within non-small cell lung tumors. Genomic DNA extracted from bulk tumor tissue served as template. A total of 600 ng was used per sample. Each primary tumor yielded several biopsies, collected far apart from one another at surgery. It was patients with untreated, newly diagnosed non-small cell lung cancer who underwent curative surgery. TCR beta CDR3 was amplified by multiplex PCR using 32 V and 13 J primers. TCRdb reprocessed the multiplex PCR reads via MiXCR and lists one record per CDR3 protein. The sample has fewer than 25,000 distinct CDR3 sequences; 28% are singletons. Sequencing input: lung tumor tissue. The receptors here all came from a man aged 40-49 years with non-small cell lung cancer.

The table lists this clonotype with many counts. V gene TRBV20-1 combines with J gene TRBJ2-7; a possible D gene is TRBD2 (6 bases). Trimming shortened V by 6 bases and J by 2 bases, and 11 bases separated the two germline ends. The CDR3 has 12 residues. Germline values: CDR1 DFQATT, CDR2 SNEGSKA (reference sequence). The CDR3 nucleotides are TGCAGTGCGCCGGGACTTCCCTACGAGCAGTACTTC. Amino acid sequence: CSAPGLPYEQYF.

This chain connects TRBV7-8 to TRBJ2-1, with 8 bases that match TRBD2. V dropped 10 bases and J dropped 9; count of bases not matched to a gene: 5. Looked up from germline, CDR1 is SGHVS and CDR2 is FQNEAQ. This CDR3 is 11 amino acids long. In nucleotides, the CDR3 is TGTGCCACAATCAGCGGGGGTGAGCAGTTCTTC. Translating gives CATISGGEQFF.

By share, this clonotype ranks as medium-sized. The chain combines TRBV9 with TRBJ2-1; tentatively, D is TRBD1 (5 bases). Trimming took 3 bases from V and 5 from J, leaving 12 bases between them. The CDR3 consists of 14 residues. The germline V gene has CDR1 SGDLS and CDR2 YYNGEE. CDR3 residues: CASSAWGGHNEQFF. For the CDR3, the DNA is TGTGCCAGCAGCGCTTGGGGCGGACACAATGAGCAGTTCTTC.

Of note for this clonotype: A much more abundant neighbour one base away suggests this may be a read error. The V call is TRBV11-3, the J call TRBJ2-7; a possible D gene is TRBD1 (5 bases). CDR3 size: 13 residues. V was trimmed by 7 bases and J by 1 base, leaving 11 bases between them. Germline V gene sequence: CDR1 SGHNT, CDR2 YENEEA. The CDR3 bases are TGTGCCAGCATCTTTGGACATTCCTACGAGCAGTACTTC. As protein: CASIFGHSYEQYF.

In this sample, this clonotype turned up once. The chain employs TRBV5-1 and TRBJ2-7, with D hard to call. The ends were cut back, 0 bases at V and 0 bases at J, with 10 bases in the middle. CDR3 length equals 15 residues. Germline loops: CDR1 SGHRS, CDR2 YFSETQ. The CDR3 region has the DNA TGCGCCAGCAGCTTGGAGCCATGCGGCTCCTACGAGCAGTACTTC. It is translated as CASSLEPCGSYEQYF.

On this clonotype itself: Germline and junction disagree at one end, which may indicate a read error. The chain links TRBV7-8 to TRBJ2-2; D may be TRBD2 (5 bases). Germline V lookup: CDR1 SGHVS, CDR2 FQNEAQ. The CDR3 contains 13 residues. The CDR3 coding sequence is TGTGACAGCAGCTTAGCGCACACCGGGGAGCTGTTTTTT. This gives the protein CDSSLAHTGELFF.

As concerns this clonotype: Mismatch with germline at one junction end may stem from a read error. This sequence joins TRBV5-4 and TRBJ1-6; the match to TRBD1 covers 7 bases. The CDR3 runs to 14 residues. Germline values: CDR1 SGHNT, CDR2 YYREEE (reference sequence). The CDR3, as DNA: TGTGCCAGCAACTTGGGACAGAACAATTCAGCCCTCCACTTT. Protein sequence: CASNLGQNNSALHF.

By share of the sample, this clonotype is medium-sized. The chain joins TRBV6-2 or TRBV6-3 to TRBJ2-7; 7 bases match TRBD2. Germline trimming cut 8 bases from V and 2 bases from J; bases unmatched to any gene: 6. The germline gives CDR1 MNHEY, CDR2 SVGEGT. This CDR3 spans 13 amino acids. CDR3 loop: CASGLSGAYEQYF. The CDR3, as DNA: TGTGCCAGCGGACTCAGCGGGGCCTACGAGCAGTACTTC.

The chain links TRBV3-1 to TRBJ1-5; a weak D match, TRBD1 (6 bases). Trimming removed 4 bases at V and 3 bases at J, with 7 bases between. This CDR3 contains 13 residues. Germline assignment: CDR1 LGHDT and CDR2 YNNKEL (reference sequence). CDR3: CASSRTDNQPQHF. CDR3 DNA sequence: TGTGCCAGCAGCCGGACAGACAATCAGCCCCAGCATTTT.

The rearrangement uses TRBV6-1 and TRBJ1-1; D ambiguous. Looked up from germline, CDR1 is MNHNS and CDR2 is SASEGT. CDR3 length: 12 residues. V dropped 3 bases and J dropped 11 bases, with 13 bases sitting between them. In DNA, the CDR3 is TGTGCCAGCAGTGATCCGGGTCACGGGGCTTTCTTT. As protein: CASSDPGHGAFF.

CDR3 bases: TGTGCCAGCAGCCCCCGACTGAGCCCCTACGAGCAGTACTTC. It encodes CASSPRLSPYEQYF. This sequence joins TRBV7-6 and TRBJ2-7; D unresolved. CDR1 and CDR2 from the germline V gene are SGHVS and FNYEAQ. This CDR3 region has 14 residues. The V end was cut by 5 bases, the J end by 2 bases, with 13 bases between.

This clonotype was seen a handful of times. This sequence joins TRBV15 and TRBJ1-1; D may be TRBD1 (5 bases). The CDR3 is made up of 13 amino acids. V was pared by 3 bases and J by 1 base, with 6 bases between. The germline gives CDR1 LNHNV, CDR2 YYDKDF (reference sequence). The CDR3 loop is CATSRDKNTEAFF. DNA for the CDR3: TGTGCCACCAGCAGGGACAAGAACACTGAAGCTTTCTTT.

V and J are TRBV19 and TRBJ2-5, with D possibly being TRBD1 or TRBD2 (5 bases each). Trimming took 5 bases from V and 2 from J, leaving 15 bases between them. This CDR3 contains 15 residues. The germline CDR1 and CDR2 sequences are LNHDA and SQIVND (reference sequence). The CDR3 DNA is TGTGCCAGTAGTTCCTCCGGGACGCTTCAAGAGACCCAGTACTTC. This sequence encodes CASSSSGTLQETQYF.

This chain joins TRBV6-1 and TRBJ2-5; TRBD2 agrees at 8 bases. Trimming removed 8 bases from V and 2 bases from J; junction bases left unmatched: 10. CDR1 and CDR2 (germline): MNHNS, SASEGT. The CDR3 runs to 15 residues. This CDR3 reads CASVPLLAAQETQYF. In DNA form, the CDR3 reads TGTGCCAGCGTTCCCTTACTAGCGGCTCAAGAGACCCAGTACTTC.

The chain employs TRBV4-2 and TRBJ1-2; tentatively, D is TRBD1 (5 bases). Trimming took off 5 bases at V and 1 base at J, with 14 bases between the two ends. The CDR3 sequence is 15 residues long. Germline values: CDR1 LGHNA, CDR2 YNFKEQ. The DNA for the CDR3 is TGTGCCAGCAGCACACTTTGGGGGGTTAACTATGGCTACACCTTC. This gives the protein CASSTLWGVNYGYTF.

This clonotype showed up just a few times. J is TRBJ2-7 and V is TRBV5-1, with D hard to call. V gave up 2 bases and J gave up 4 bases, with 13 bases separating them. The CDR3 extends over 14 amino acids. Per the germline V gene, CDR1 is SGHRS and CDR2 is YFSETQ. The CDR3 loop reads CASSFGTFSYEQYF. DNA of the CDR3: TGCGCCAGCAGCTTTGGCACTTTCAGTTACGAGCAGTACTTC.

In its sample, this clonotype is medium-sized. CDR3 nucleotide sequence: TGTGCCAGCAGTTACGGCGAGGGGGATGGATACGAGCAGTACTTC. Translating it yields CASSYGEGDGYEQYF. This chain links TRBV6-6 with TRBJ2-7, with D possibly TRBD1 on 6 matching bases. CDR3 size: 15 residues. Trimming removed 2 bases at V and 4 bases at J, with 15 bases between. Germline loops: CDR1 MNHNY, CDR2 SVGAGI (reference sequence).

The sample holds many counts of this clonotype. V usage is TRBV10-3 and J usage is TRBJ1-4; no firm D call. This CDR3 has 13 residues. The germline V and J ends were trimmed by 0 bases and 8 bases, with 7 bases remaining between them. Germline loops: CDR1 ENHRY, CDR2 SYGVKD. The CDR3 DNA reads TGTGCCATCAGTGAGTCGATTCTGGAAAAACTGTTTTTT. Its translation is CAISESILEKLFF.

With respect to this clonotype: This may come from a read error, since a much larger clone is one base off. This likely comes from a read error, as the CDR3 has no conserved phenylalanine or tryptophan at its end. The chain couples TRBV20-1 to TRBJ2-7; D unresolved. CDR3 length: 13 residues. V was pared by 6 bases and J by 3 bases, with 15 bases between. CDR1 is DFQATT, CDR2 SNEGSKA, per germline (reference sequence). The CDR3 here is CSAVSLADYEQYL. CDR3 bases: TGCAGTGCGGTGTCCCTGGCAGACTACGAGCAGTACTTA.

This clonotype has a handful of counts. The V gene is TRBV20-1, the J gene TRBJ2-3; D possibly corresponds to TRBD2 (6 bases). V dropped 0 bases and J dropped 4 bases, with 14 bases sitting between them. This CDR3 has 15 residues. CDR1 and CDR2 from the germline V gene are DFQATT and SNEGSKA (reference sequence). The CDR3: CSAREWRGEADTQYF. In DNA, the CDR3 is TGCAGTGCTAGAGAGTGGCGGGGAGAGGCAGATACGCAGTATTTT.

Worth noting for this clonotype: It may be a read error: a sequence one base away is much more abundant. The chain is built from TRBV12-3 or TRBV12-4 and TRBJ1-1; tentative D call: TRBD1 (6 bases). The CDR3 runs 14 residues. V lost 3 bases and J lost 6, with 14 bases in between. CDR3 nucleotide sequence: TGTGCCAGCAGTTTTCGGGGGGCGGGTTCTGAAGCTTTCTTT. Translation: CASSFRGAGSEAFF.

This clonotype was detected ten times or more. The V gene is TRBV15, the J gene TRBJ2-3; a possible D gene is TRBD1 (6 bases). V dropped 5 bases and J dropped 4 bases, with 19 bases sitting between them. The CDR3 is 16 amino acids. The germline V gene has CDR1 LNHNV and CDR2 YYDKDF (reference sequence). CDR3 loop: CATSSGRGGLPDTQYF. CDR3 coding DNA: TGTGCCACCAGCTCAGGAAGAGGGGGTCTACCAGATACGCAGTATTTT.

The rearrangement uses TRBV6-1 and TRBJ2-3, with TRBD1 as a possible D gene (5 bases). V lost 7 bases to trimming and J lost 6 bases, with 17 bases between them. The CDR3 loop spans 14 amino acids. Germline loops: CDR1 MNHNS, CDR2 SASEGT. The CDR3 bases are TGTGCCAGCAAATTGACAGTCTCAGGGGATACGCAGTATTTT. This encodes CASKLTVSGDTQYF.

The V call is TRBV7-9, the J call TRBJ1-6; D not certain. Trimming pared 0 bases from V and 10 bases from J, leaving 7 bases between. There are 13 residues in the CDR3. CDR1 is SEHNR and CDR2 is FQNEAQ in the germline V gene (reference sequence). The CDR3 coding sequence is TGTGCCAGCAGCTTAGCGCAAGGGTCACCCCTCCACTTT. Encoded protein: CASSLAQGSPLHF.

With regard to this clonotype: This may be a read error: a much more frequent sequence differs by one nucleotide. J is TRBJ1-5 and V is TRBV19; 8 nucleotides align to TRBD1. The V gene's germline CDR1 is LNHDA and CDR2 SQIVND (reference sequence). The CDR3 runs to 13 residues. J lost 5 bases, V lost 10 bases, and 7 bases had no gene match. This chain's CDR3 is CATSGTGHQPQHF. Here the CDR3 DNA reads TGTGCCACCTCCGGGACAGGACATCAGCCCCAGCATTTT.

This clonotype was seen only a few times. The chain uses TRBV2 and TRBJ1-1; a possible D gene is TRBD1 (5 bases). The V gene lost 11 bases and the J gene lost 2 bases, with 15 bases spanning the gap. This CDR3 contains 13 residues. CDR1 SNHLY and CDR2 FYNNEI come from the germline V gene. CDR3 in DNA: TGTGCCGGGATGACAGAGACTAACACTGAAGCTTTCTTT. It is translated as CAGMTETNTEAFF.

Regarding this clonotype: This could be a read error, since a much larger clone is one nucleotide away. The chain is built from TRBV20-1 and TRBJ2-1; 9 positions match TRBD2. The CDR3 has 17 residues. Germline-derived CDR1 and CDR2 are DFQATT and SNEGSKA (reference sequence). CDR3 residues: CSARVYSGRGAYSEQFF. The CDR3 DNA is TGCAGTGCTAGAGTCTATAGCGGGAGAGGGGCCTACAGTGAGCAGTTCTTC.

Regarding this clonotype: It may be a read error: a sequence one base away is much more abundant. The V gene is TRBV2, the J gene TRBJ2-7; D is perhaps TRBD2 (6 bases). This CDR3 has 14 residues. Germline assignment: CDR1 SNHLY and CDR2 FYNNEI. Trimming left V 6 bases short and J 5 bases short, with 17 bases between. Written as DNA, the CDR3 is TGTGCCAGCAGGTCTGACAGCGGGCGCGACGAGCAGTACTTC. The encoded protein is CASRSDSGRDEQYF.

This clonotype was counted ten times or more. J is TRBJ2-3 and V is TRBV6-6; 9 nucleotides match TRBD1. V lost 1 base, J lost 1 base, and 0 bases stayed unmatched. CDR1 and CDR2 from the germline V gene are MNHNY and SVGAGI (reference sequence). The CDR3 has 15 residues. Here the CDR3 DNA reads TGTGCCAGCAGTTACTGGGACAGGGGCACAGATACGCAGTATTTT. Translating it yields CASSYWDRGTDTQYF.

This clonotype was detected only a few times. The V call is TRBV2, the J call TRBJ2-3; 8 nucleotides align to TRBD2. V was pared by 7 bases and J by 2 bases, with 5 bases of the junction left unmatched. Germline V lookup: CDR1 SNHLY, CDR2 FYNNEI. This CDR3 contains 14 residues. The CDR3 here is CASNPGGATDTQYF. CDR3 DNA: TGTGCCAGCAATCCGGGAGGGGCCACAGATACGCAGTATTTT. The variable domain in full, with the rest retrieved from reference TRBV2 and TRBJ2-3, is EPEVTQTPSHQVTQMGQEVILRCVPISNHLYFYWYRQILGQKVEFLVSFYNNEISEKSEIFDDQFSVERPDGSNFTLKIRSTKLEDSAMYFCASNPGGATDTQYFGPGTRLTVL.